The text below deals with one T cell receptor beta chain. The sample originates from a study of T cells in Graves' hyperthyroidism and ophthalmopathy. Amplified TCR beta CDR3 regions came from RNA transcripts. A set of HTBI primers served as the primers for a first-round RT-PCR of the TCR CDR3. TCRdb analysed the multiplex PCR reads with MiXCR anew, one entry per CDR3 protein. The sample yields roughly 300,000 distinct CDR3 sequences, about 20% seen once. The V and J ends lost 0 bases and 3 bases, in that order; junction bases with no gene match: 4. Germline loops: CDR1 SGDLS, CDR2 YYNGEE. This CDR3 region has 16 residues.

Material for sequencing was blood. This clonotype originated in a woman in her forties or fifties with Graves' hyperthyroidism. This chain links TRBV9 with TRBJ1-4; 8 bases are shared with TRBD1. In DNA, the CDR3 is TGTGCCAGCAGCGTAGCTGGGGGACAGGCTAATGAAAAACTGTTTTTT. Its translation is CASSVAGGQANEKLFF.